Below, 18 T cell receptor beta chains from the same sample are listed, as sequenced in a study of read filtering for tumor transcriptome and immune sequencing. Molecular barcoded adaptors covering alpha/delta and beta/gamma chains were used on 400 to 450 ng RNA. MiXCR was run by TCRdb on the reads, yielding one entry per CDR3 protein. The sample shows around 65,000 distinct CDR3 sequences, under 20% of them seen only once. Sequences were obtained from a population of CD138-negative cells sorted from bone marrow. The receptors originated from a donor at least 40 years old with multiple myeloma.

The table lists this clonotype with many counts. This rearrangement joins TRBV12-3 or TRBV12-4 to TRBJ2-1; D remains unclear. Between the trimmed V and J ends, which lost 2 bases and 6 bases, there was a span of 5 bases. The CDR3 has 12 amino acids. CDR3 residues: CASSLHSNEQFF. The CDR3 nucleotides read TGTGCCAGCAGTTTACACTCCAATGAGCAGTTCTTC.

This clonotype was found many times. This chain joins TRBV2 and TRBJ2-1; D call uncertain. The germline CDR1 and CDR2 sequences are SNHLY and FYNNEI. CDR3 length equals 15 residues. The germline V and J ends were trimmed by 8 bases and 7 bases, with 21 bases remaining between them. CDR3 protein: CASSPASLGYNEQFF. CDR3 nucleotide sequence: TGTGCCAGCTCTCCGGCGAGCTTGGGCTATAATGAGCAGTTCTTC. Full variable domain (remainder filled in from reference TRBV2 and TRBJ2-1): EPEVTQTPSHQVTQMGQEVILRCVPISNHLYFYWYRQILGQKVEFLVSFYNNEISEKSEIFDDQFSVERPDGSNFTLKIRSTKLEDSAMYFCASSPASLGYNEQFFGPGTRLTVL.

This clonotype is medium-sized (0.01 to 0.1%). The chain employs TRBV9 and TRBJ2-1, with D perhaps TRBD1 (6 bases). The CDR3 has 17 residues. Trimming took off 0 bases at V and 6 bases at J, with 19 bases between the two ends. Germline V gene lookup returns CDR1 SGDLS and CDR2 YYNGEE. In DNA form, the CDR3 reads TGTGCCAGCAGCGTAGTTCCGGGTACAAGGACAGTCAATGAGCAGTTCTTC. Its translation: CASSVVPGTRTVNEQFF.

This clonotype has ten or more counts. V usage is TRBV20-1 and J usage is TRBJ2-7; a possible D gene is TRBD2 (7 bases). From germline, CDR1 is DFQATT and CDR2 SNEGSKA (reference sequence). The CDR3 extends over 15 amino acids. V dropped 3 bases and J dropped 5 bases, with 20 bases sitting between them. The CDR3 region has the DNA TGCAGTGCTAGCCCGGGGGCGGGAGACGGGGACGAGCAGTACTTC. Protein sequence: CSASPGAGDGDEQYF.

In its sample, this clonotype was seen many times. The V gene is TRBV3-1, the J gene TRBJ2-3, with D possibly TRBD1 on 5 matching bases. The CDR3 is 13 residues long. Trimming cost V 2 bases and J 11 bases, with 14 bases left between them. Germline V gives CDR1 LGHDT, CDR2 YNNKEL (reference sequence). The CDR3 sequence: CASSQFAGQGQYF. The CDR3 bases are TGTGCCAGCAGCCAATTCGCAGGGCAGGGGCAGTATTTT.

This clonotype was found many times. The CDR3 DNA follows: TGTGCCAGCAGCTTAGTGATACATATTAGCACAGATACGCAGTATTTT. Translated: CASSLVIHISTDTQYF. The chain joins TRBV7-2 to TRBJ2-3, with D uncertain. This CDR3 has 16 residues. V lost 1 base and J 0 bases, leaving 11 bases between the germline ends. Germline CDR1 reads SGHTA; CDR2 reads FQGNSA.

There are many counts of this clonotype. The chain recombines TRBV6-1 with TRBJ1-1, with D possibly matching TRBD1 (5 bases). Trimming pared 6 bases from V and 0 bases from J, leaving 11 bases between. Germline CDR1 MNHNS, CDR2 SASEGT. The CDR3 is made up of 14 amino acids. The CDR3 DNA is TGTGCCAGCAGGGACGGGACGGTGAACACTGAAGCTTTCTTT. This gives the protein CASRDGTVNTEAFF.

This clonotype was picked up many times. This chain connects TRBV28 to TRBJ1-5; tentative D call: TRBD1 (6 bases). This CDR3 has 14 amino acids. Germline V gene lookup returns CDR1 MDHEN and CDR2 SYDVKM. V dropped 10 bases and J dropped 4 bases, with 17 bases sitting between them. CDR3 nucleotides: TGTGCCACCGGGGGGGCGAGGGGGAATCAGCCCCAGCATTTT. This sequence encodes CATGGARGNQPQHF.

This clonotype was seen more than once but under ten times. The rearrangement joins TRBV11-2 to TRBJ2-2; a possible D gene is TRBD2 (6 bases). Germline loops: CDR1 SGHAT, CDR2 FQNNGV. The CDR3 covers 15 residues. Trimming took 1 base from V and 2 from J, leaving 8 bases between them. CDR3: CASSLAGTNTGELFF. In DNA, the CDR3 is TGTGCCAGCAGCTTAGCGGGGACTAACACCGGGGAGCTGTTTTTT.

This clonotype has at least ten counts. This chain connects TRBV10-3 to TRBJ2-7; TRBD2 agrees at 14 bases. J was trimmed by 6 bases and V by 8 bases; bases with no gene match: 6. The CDR3 is 14 amino acids. Germline CDR1 is ENHRY and CDR2 is SYGVKD. The CDR3: CAISGGLAGAEQYF. Written as DNA, the CDR3 is TGTGCCATCTCTGGGGGACTAGCGGGAGCCGAGCAGTACTTC.

This clonotype was detected ten times or more. The chain joins TRBV7-2 to TRBJ2-5; 12 bases map to TRBD2. Losses at the gene ends were 5 bases for V and 4 bases for J; bases not matched to a gene: 2. This CDR3 is 14 amino acids long. Germline CDR1 is SGHTA and CDR2 is FQGNSA. Here the CDR3 DNA reads TGTGCCAGCAGCAGGGGACTAGCGGGAGAGACCCAGTACTTC. Its protein product is CASSRGLAGETQYF.

This clonotype was observed many times. The V call is TRBV29-1, the J call TRBJ2-3; 7 bases are a match to TRBD1. CDR1 is SQVTM, CDR2 ANQGSEA, per germline. V was clipped by 5 bases and J by 3 bases; unmatched bases: 5. This CDR3 has 13 amino acids. This CDR3 is CSVPQTGTDTQYF. In DNA, the CDR3 is TGCAGCGTTCCCCAGACAGGGACAGATACGCAGTATTTT.

This clonotype was observed a handful of times. This chain uses TRBV30 with TRBJ1-4, with 7 bases fitting TRBD1. Per germline, CDR1 GTSNPN and CDR2 SVGIG (reference sequence). With V trimmed by 0 bases and J by 8 bases, 9 bases remained unmatched. The CDR3 has 15 amino acids. Here the CDR3 reads CAWSVAGQRYEKLFF. The CDR3 nucleotides are TGTGCCTGGAGTGTTGCGGGACAGAGGTACGAAAAACTGTTTTTT. The full variable domain, in which reference TRBV30 and TRBJ1-4 provide the parts outside the CDR3, is SQTIHQWPATLVQPVGSPLSLECTVEGTSNPNLYWYRQAAGRGLQLLFYSVGIGQISSEVPQNLSASRPQDRQFILSSKKLLLSDSGFYLCAWSVAGQRYEKLFFGSGTQLSVL.

This clonotype has ten or more counts. CDR3 nucleotide sequence: TGTGCCAGCCGGACAGGGACGAACCTCCACTTT. Its protein product is CASRTGTNLHF. V usage is TRBV12-3 or TRBV12-4 and J usage is TRBJ1-6, with 8 bases that match TRBD1. V dropped 8 bases and J dropped 15; count of bases not matched to a gene: 6. The CDR3 extends over 11 amino acids.

This clonotype has a count of ten or more. The gene calls are TRBV24-1 and TRBJ2-2; perhaps D is TRBD1 or TRBD2 (6 bases each). The germline gives CDR1 KGHDR, CDR2 SFDVKD. V was clipped by 4 bases and J by 0 bases, with 11 bases between them. The CDR3 is 16 amino acids. The CDR3 DNA reads as TGTGCCACCAGTGAGGGGGGCAGGGCGAACACCGGGGAGCTGTTTTTT. This gives the protein CATSEGGRANTGELFF.

Ten or more counts support this clonotype. This chain uses TRBV29-1 with TRBJ1-4; 8 bases agree with TRBD1. The germline V gene encodes CDR1 SQVTM and CDR2 ANQGSEA. Trimming removed 6 bases from V and 8 bases from J; junction bases left unmatched: 11. The CDR3 sequence is 14 residues long. The CDR3 coding sequence is TGCAGCGTCGATTTTCCGGGACAGGAGGAAAAACTGTTTTTT. It encodes CSVDFPGQEEKLFF.

Points on this clonotype: A much larger clone differs from this one at a single base, so this may be a read error. The chain is built from TRBV14 and TRBJ1-4; D call uncertain. The CDR3 has 12 amino acids. Germline CDR1 SGHDN, CDR2 FVKESK. V lost 1 base and J 10 bases, leaving 7 bases between the germline ends. The CDR3 DNA is TGTGCCAGCAGCCAAGCGGCAGGAAAACTGTTTTTT. Residues: CASSQAAGKLFF.

This clonotype was seen repeatedly, ten times or more. This chain links TRBV12-3 or TRBV12-4 with TRBJ1-2; D not resolved. CDR3 size: 13 residues. V was clipped by 3 bases and J by 6 bases, with 11 bases between them. CDR3 residues: CASSFRGFDGYTF. As DNA, the CDR3 is TGTGCCAGCAGTTTTCGAGGGTTTGATGGCTACACCTTC.